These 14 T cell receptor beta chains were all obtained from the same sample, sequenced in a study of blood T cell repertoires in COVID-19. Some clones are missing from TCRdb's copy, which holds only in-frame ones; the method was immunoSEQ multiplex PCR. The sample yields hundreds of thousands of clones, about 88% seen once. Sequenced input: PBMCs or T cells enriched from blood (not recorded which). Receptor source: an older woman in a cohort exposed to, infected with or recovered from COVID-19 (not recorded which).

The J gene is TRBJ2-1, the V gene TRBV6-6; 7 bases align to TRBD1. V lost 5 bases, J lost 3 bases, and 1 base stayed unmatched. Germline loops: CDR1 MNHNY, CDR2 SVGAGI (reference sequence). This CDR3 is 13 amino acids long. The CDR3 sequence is CASSRDSYNEQFF. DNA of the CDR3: TGTGCCAGCAGTCGGGACAGCTACAATGAGCAGTTCTTC.

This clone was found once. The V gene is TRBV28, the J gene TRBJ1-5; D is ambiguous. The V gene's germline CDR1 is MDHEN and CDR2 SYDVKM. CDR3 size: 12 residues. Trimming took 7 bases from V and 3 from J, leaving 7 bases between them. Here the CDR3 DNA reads TGTGCCAGCAACAGCCTCAATCAGCCCCAGCATTTT. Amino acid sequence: CASNSLNQPQHF.

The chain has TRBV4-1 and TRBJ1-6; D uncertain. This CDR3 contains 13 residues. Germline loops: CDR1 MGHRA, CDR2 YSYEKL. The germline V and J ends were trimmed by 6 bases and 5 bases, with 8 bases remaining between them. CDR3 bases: TGCGCCAGCAGACCTACCAATAATTCACCCCTCCACTTT. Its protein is CASRPTNNSPLHF.

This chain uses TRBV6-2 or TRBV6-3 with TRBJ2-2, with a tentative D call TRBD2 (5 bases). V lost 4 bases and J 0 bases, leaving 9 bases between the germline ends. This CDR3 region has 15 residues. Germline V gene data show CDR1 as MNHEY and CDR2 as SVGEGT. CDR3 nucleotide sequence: TGTGCCAGCAGTTTCGCGGGTACGAACACCGGGGAGCTGTTTTTT. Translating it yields CASSFAGTNTGELFF.

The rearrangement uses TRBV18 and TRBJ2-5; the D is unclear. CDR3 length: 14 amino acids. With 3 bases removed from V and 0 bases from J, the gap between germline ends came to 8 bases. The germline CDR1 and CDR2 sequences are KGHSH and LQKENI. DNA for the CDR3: TGTGCCAGCTCACCCTACAGCCACCAAGAGACCCAGTACTTC. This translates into CASSPYSHQETQYF.

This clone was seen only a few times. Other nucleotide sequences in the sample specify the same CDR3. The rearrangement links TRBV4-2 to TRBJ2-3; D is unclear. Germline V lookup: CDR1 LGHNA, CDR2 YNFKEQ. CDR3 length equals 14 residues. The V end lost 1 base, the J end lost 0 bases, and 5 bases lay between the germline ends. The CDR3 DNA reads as TGTGCCAGCAGCCAAGGCGGCAGCACAGATACGCAGTATTTT. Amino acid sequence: CASSQGGSTDTQYF.

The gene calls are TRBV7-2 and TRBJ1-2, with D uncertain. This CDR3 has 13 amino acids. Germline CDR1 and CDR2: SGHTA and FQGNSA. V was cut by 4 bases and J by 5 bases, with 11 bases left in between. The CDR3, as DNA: TGTGCCAGCAGCTACATGCTGACTTATGGCTACACCTTC. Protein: CASSYMLTYGYTF.

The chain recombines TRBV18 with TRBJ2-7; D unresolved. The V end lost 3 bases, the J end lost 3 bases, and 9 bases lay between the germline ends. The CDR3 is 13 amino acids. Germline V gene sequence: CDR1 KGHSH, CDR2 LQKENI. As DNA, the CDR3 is TGTGCCAGCTCACCCGGCAGCGACTACGAGCAGTACTTC. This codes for CASSPGSDYEQYF.

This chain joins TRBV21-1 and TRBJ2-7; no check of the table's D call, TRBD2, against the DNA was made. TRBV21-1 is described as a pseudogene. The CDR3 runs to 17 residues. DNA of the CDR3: TGTGCCAGCAGCAATTTCTATAGAGCGGGAGGCCCCTACGAGCAGTACTTC. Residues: CASSNFYRAGGPYEQYF.

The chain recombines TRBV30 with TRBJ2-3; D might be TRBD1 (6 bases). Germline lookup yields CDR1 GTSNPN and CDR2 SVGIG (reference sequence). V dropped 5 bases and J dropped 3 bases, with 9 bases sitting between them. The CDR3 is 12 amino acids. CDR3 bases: TGTGCCTGGGCAGGGGTTACAGATACGCAGTATTTT. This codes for CAWAGVTDTQYF.

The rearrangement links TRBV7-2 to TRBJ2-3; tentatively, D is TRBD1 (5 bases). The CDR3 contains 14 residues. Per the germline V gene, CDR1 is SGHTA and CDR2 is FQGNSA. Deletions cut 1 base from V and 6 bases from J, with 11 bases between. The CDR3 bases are TGTGCCAGCAGCTTAGTCCAGGGCCCGGATACGCAGTATTTT. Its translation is CASSLVQGPDTQYF. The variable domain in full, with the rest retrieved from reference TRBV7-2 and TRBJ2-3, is GAGVSQSPSNKVTEKGKDVELRCDPISGHTALYWYRQSLGQGLEFLIYFQGNSAPDKSGLPSDRFSAERTGGSVSTLTIQRTQQEDSAVYLCASSLVQGPDTQYFGPGTRLTVL.

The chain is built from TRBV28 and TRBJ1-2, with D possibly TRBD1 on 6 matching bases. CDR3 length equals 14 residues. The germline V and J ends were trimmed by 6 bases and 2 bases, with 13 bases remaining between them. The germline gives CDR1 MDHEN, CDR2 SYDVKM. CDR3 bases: TGTGCCAGCAGCCCTATTACAGGGAACTATGGCTACACCTTC. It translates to CASSPITGNYGYTF.

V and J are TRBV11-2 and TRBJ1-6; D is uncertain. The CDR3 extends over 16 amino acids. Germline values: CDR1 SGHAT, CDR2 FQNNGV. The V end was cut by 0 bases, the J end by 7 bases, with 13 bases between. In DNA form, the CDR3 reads TGTGCCAGCAGCTTAGATTCAAAGGGAGGGAATTCACCCCTCCACTTT. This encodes CASSLDSKGGNSPLHF.

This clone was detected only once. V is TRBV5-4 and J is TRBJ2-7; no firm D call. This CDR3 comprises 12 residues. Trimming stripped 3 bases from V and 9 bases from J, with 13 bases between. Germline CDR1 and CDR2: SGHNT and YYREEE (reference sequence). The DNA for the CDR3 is TGTGCCAGCAGCTCGCCGACGGGTGGGCAGTACTTC. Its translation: CASSSPTGGQYF.